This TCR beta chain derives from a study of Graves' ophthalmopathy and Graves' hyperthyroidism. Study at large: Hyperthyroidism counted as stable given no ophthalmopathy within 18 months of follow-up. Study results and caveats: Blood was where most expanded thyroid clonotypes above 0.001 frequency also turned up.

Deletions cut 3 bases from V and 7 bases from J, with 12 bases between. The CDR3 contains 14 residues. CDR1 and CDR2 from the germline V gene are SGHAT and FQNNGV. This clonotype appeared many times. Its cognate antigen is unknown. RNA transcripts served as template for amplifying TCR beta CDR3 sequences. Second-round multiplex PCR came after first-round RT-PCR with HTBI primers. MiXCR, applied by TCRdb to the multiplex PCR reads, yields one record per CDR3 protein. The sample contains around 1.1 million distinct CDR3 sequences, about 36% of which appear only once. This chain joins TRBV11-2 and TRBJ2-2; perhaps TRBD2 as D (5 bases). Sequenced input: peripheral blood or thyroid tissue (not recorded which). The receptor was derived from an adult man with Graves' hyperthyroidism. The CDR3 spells CASSFRAGGGELFF. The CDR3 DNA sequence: TGTGCCAGCAGCTTTCGGGCGGGCGGCGGGGAGCTGTTTTTT.